This T cell receptor beta chain was sequenced for a study of vaccination effects on CD4 cells after COVID-19. The wider study: The median interval between the second dose and post-vaccine sampling was 72 days.

On this clone itself: What it recognizes is unknown.

CDR1 DFQATT and CDR2 SNEGSKA come from the germline V gene (reference sequence). CDR3 length: 11 residues. Trimming left V 3 bases short and J 4 bases short, with 6 bases between. Method: immunoSEQ multiplex PCR; TCRdb's copy keeps in-frame clones and lacks some. The sample lists more than 50,000 clones; roughly 80% were seen once. Before any sequencing was done, the ViraFEST assay used viral peptide pools to expand antigen-specific CD4+ T cells. Scientists isolated CD4+ T cells after a roughly 9-day culture period ended. Participants got two doses of BNT162b2 or mRNA-1273 vaccine. This clonotype was sampled from a human donor who received a COVID-19 vaccine. V is TRBV20-1 and J is TRBJ1-1, with unresolved D. The sequenced sample was CD4+ T cells from PBMCs cultured with HCoV-OC43 spike peptides, obtained after COVID-19 vaccination. The subset was: HCoV-OC43 spike overlapping peptide pool stimulation. The DNA for the CDR3 is TGCAGTGCTAGTAAGTCCACTGAAGCTTTCTTT. Protein product: CSASKSTEAFF.